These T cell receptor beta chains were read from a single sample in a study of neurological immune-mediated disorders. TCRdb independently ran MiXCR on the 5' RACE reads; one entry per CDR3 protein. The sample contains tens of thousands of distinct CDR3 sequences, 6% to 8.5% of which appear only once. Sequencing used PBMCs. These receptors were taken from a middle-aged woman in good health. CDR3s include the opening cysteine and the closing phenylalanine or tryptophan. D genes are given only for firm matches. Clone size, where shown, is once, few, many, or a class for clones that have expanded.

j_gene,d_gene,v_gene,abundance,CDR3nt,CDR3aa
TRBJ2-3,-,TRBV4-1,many,TGCGCCAGCAGCCGGCCCCCGGCCGGGTCCACAGATACGCAGTATTTT,CASSRPPAGSTDTQYF
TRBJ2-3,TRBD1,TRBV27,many,TGTGCCAGCAGTCCGAAGACAGGGCGGACGCAGTATTTT,CASSPKTGRTQYF
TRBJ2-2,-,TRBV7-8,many,TGTGCCAGCAGCTTAGCAAGCCAGGGAAACACCGGGGAGCTGTTTTTT,CASSLASQGNTGELFF
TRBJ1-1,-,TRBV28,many,TGTGCCAGCAGTTCCCACCCGCCTCGGGGGAACACTGAAGCTTTCTTT,CASSSHPPRGNTEAFF
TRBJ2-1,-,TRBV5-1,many,TGCGCCAGCAGCTTGCCTAGCGCCTACAATGAGCAGTTCTTC,CASSLPSAYNEQFF
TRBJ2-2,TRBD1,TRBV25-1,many,TGTGCCAGCAGTGATCCCTCCGGGACAGGGTTGGTCGGGGAGCTGTTTTTT,CASSDPSGTGLVGELFF
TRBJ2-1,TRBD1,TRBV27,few,TGTGCCAGCAGTTTACAGGGGGTTCGGAATGAGCAGTTCTTC,CASSLQGVRNEQFF
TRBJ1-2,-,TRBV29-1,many,TGCAGCACTGGGGAAGAGGTGGAAGGGAGCTACACCTTC,CSTGEEVEGSYTF
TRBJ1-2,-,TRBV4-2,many,TGTGCCAGCAGCCAGGAGATGTCCTATGGCTACACCTTC,CASSQEMSYGYTF
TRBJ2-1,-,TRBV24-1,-,TGTGCCACCAGTGATTCCGTGAGGGGCAGCTCCTACAATGAGCAGTTCTTC,CATSDSVRGSSYNEQFF
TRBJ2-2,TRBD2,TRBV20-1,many,TGCAGTGCTAGGAGAGCGGGGGGGAGGACCGGGGAGCTGTTTTTT,CSARRAGGRTGELFF
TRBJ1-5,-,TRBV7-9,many,TGTGCCAGCAGCTCCGGGGAACAGCCCCAGCATTTT,CASSSGEQPQHF
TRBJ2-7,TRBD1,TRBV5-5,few,TGTGCCAGCAGCTTGAGGGACAGCCCCTACGAGCAGTACTTC,CASSLRDSPYEQYF
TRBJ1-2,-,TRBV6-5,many,TGTGCCAGCAGTTACTCGGACGCCTATGGCTACACCTTC,CASSYSDAYGYTF
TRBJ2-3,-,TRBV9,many,TGTGCCAGCAGCGGGGACCCCACAGATACGCAGTATTTT,CASSGDPTDTQYF
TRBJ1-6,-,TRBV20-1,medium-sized,TGCAGTGCTAGCCCAGGGAATTGGAATTCACCCCTCCACTTT,CSASPGNWNSPLHF
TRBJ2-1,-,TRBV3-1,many,TGTGCCAGCAGCCAAGAGAGACTTGGTGAGCAGTTCTTC,CASSQERLGEQFF
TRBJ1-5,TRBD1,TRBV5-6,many,TGTGCCAGCAGCTTGTGGCCAGGGGGGCAAAATCAGCCCCAGCATTTT,CASSLWPGGQNQPQHF
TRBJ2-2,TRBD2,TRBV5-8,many,TGTGCCAGCAGTCCCTGGGTGACTAGCGGGGCTCCGAACACCGGGGAGCTGTTTTTT,CASSPWVTSGAPNTGELFF
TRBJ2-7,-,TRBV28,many,TGTGCCAGCAGGGACACAGGGTTCTACGAGCAGTACTTC,CASRDTGFYEQYF
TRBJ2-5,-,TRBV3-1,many,TGTGCCAGCAGCCAAGGTCTTGGACGCCAAGAGACCCAGTACTTC,CASSQGLGRQETQYF
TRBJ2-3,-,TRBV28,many,TGTGCCAGCAGTTTCGGGTCTAGCACAGATACGCAGTATTTT,CASSFGSSTDTQYF
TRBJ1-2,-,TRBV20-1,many,TGCAGTGCCCCGGGCCCTTATGGCTACACCTTC,CSAPGPYGYTF
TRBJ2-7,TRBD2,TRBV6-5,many,TGTGCCAGCACCCCGGGACTAGACACCCAATACGAGCAGTACTTC,CASTPGLDTQYEQYF
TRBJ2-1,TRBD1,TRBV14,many,TGTGCCAGCAGCCCCGTACAGGGGGTTTACAATGAGCAGTTCTTC,CASSPVQGVYNEQFF
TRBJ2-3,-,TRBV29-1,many,TGCAGCGTTGAAGGGGAGTACAGCACAGATACGCAGTATTTT,CSVEGEYSTDTQYF
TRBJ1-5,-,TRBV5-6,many,TGTGCCAGCAGCCCGAGGACAGGCAATCAGCCCCAGCATTTT,CASSPRTGNQPQHF